This T cell receptor beta chain was observed in a study of blood T cell repertoires in COVID-19. As for the study in general: Acute and convalescent COVID-19 specimens originated in the United States, Italy and Spain. T cells, B-cell-depleted T cells, or PBMCs supplied cDNA or gDNA.

CDR3 size: 13 residues. V was cut by 3 bases and J by 8 bases, with 16 bases left in between. Germline V gives CDR1 SQVTM, CDR2 ANQGSEA. Sequencing used immunoSEQ multiplex PCR; TCRdb keeps in-frame clones, though not all of them. Of under 250,000 clones in the sample, 83% were seen once. Material: peripheral blood. This chain connects TRBV29-1 to TRBJ1-2; D might be TRBD1 (6 bases). This receptor was obtained from a human donor in a cohort sampled during active COVID-19. The CDR3, as DNA: TGCAGCGTTGAGGGAACAGGGACGAAAGGCTACACCTTC. It codes for CSVEGTGTKGYTF.